Listed below are T cell receptor beta chains from one sample, sequenced in a study of blood T cell repertoires in COVID-19. Assay: immunoSEQ multiplex PCR; the TCRdb copy retains only in-frame clones and omits some. This sample has 200,000 to 250,000 clones, with over 65% found just once. Sequenced input: PBMCs or T cells enriched from blood (not recorded which). These receptor sequences come from a woman aged 60 to 75 who had recovered from COVID-19. CDR3s include the opening cysteine and the closing phenylalanine or tryptophan. Fields, in order: clone size, D gene, J gene, V gene, CDR3 DNA, CDR3 protein. The D gene is left open where the match is weak. Clone size is stated in some rows and not others, as once, few, many or a class when expanded.

. | TRBD2 | TRBJ2-3 | TRBV5-1 | TGCGCCAGCAGCTTGTTACGGGAGGGTGCAGATACGCAGTATTTT | CASSLLREGADTQYF
. | TRBD1 | TRBJ1-1 | TRBV19 | TGTGCCAGTAGTATAGTCACAGGGGGCACTGAAGCTTTCTTT | CASSIVTGGTEAFF
once | TRBD2 | TRBJ2-1 | TRBV3-1/TRBV3-2 | TGTGCCAGCAGCCAGCCACTAGCGGGCTCCTACAATGAGCAGTTCTTC | CASSQPLAGSYNEQFF
. | TRBD2 | TRBJ2-5 | TRBV9 | TGTGCCAGCAGCGGAATTAGCGGGGGGGAAGAGACCCAGTACTTC | CASSGISGGEETQYF
. | TRBD2 | TRBJ2-6 | TRBV18 | TGTGCCAGCTCACCTTCCGGGGGGGGCTCTGGGGCCAACGTCCTGACTTTC | CASSPSGGGSGANVLTF
. | . | TRBJ2-1 | TRBV29-1 | TGCAGCGCCTCGGGAGACTCTTCCTACAATGAGCAGTTCTTC | CSASGDSSYNEQFF
. | TRBD2 | TRBJ2-1 | TRBV5-5 | TGTGCCAGCAGCTTGCGGCTAGCGGGCAGAACCTACAATGAGCAGTTCTTC | CASSLRLAGRTYNEQFF
few | . | TRBJ2-2 | TRBV6-5 | TGTGCCAGCAGTCCGCTTCAGGGAATCGGGGAGCTGTTTTTT | CASSPLQGIGELFF
. | . | TRBJ1-1 | TRBV11-2 | TGTGCCAGCAGCTTAAGCGAGGTCAGAAGTGAAGCTTTCTTT | CASSLSEVRSEAFF
. | TRBD1 | TRBJ1-2 | TRBV7-2 | TGTGCCAGCAGCTTAGCGGGGACAGATGGCTACACCTTC | CASSLAGTDGYTF
. | TRBD1 | TRBJ1-1 | TRBV19 | TGTGCCAGTAGTATCATTCCGGGACAGGGGTTTGCTGAAGCTTTCTTT | CASSIIPGQGFAEAFF
. | TRBD1 | TRBJ1-1 | TRBV29-1 | TGCAGCGTTGGTCCCGGGACAGGCACAGACGCTTTCTTT | CSVGPGTGTDAFF
. | . | TRBJ2-4 | TRBV10-3 | TGTGCCATCAGTGACTGGGGGGACCGAGCCAAAAACATTCAGTACTTC | CAISDWGDRAKNIQYF
. | TRBD1 | TRBJ2-5 | TRBV7-2 | TGTGCCAGCAGCTCCCAGACAGGGTACCAAGAGACCCAGTACTTC | CASSSQTGYQETQYF
. | TRBD1 | TRBJ1-2 | TRBV7-2 | TGTGCCAGCAGCCAGGGGACAGGGAACTATGGCTACACCTTC | CASSQGTGNYGYTF
. | TRBD2 | TRBJ2-5 | TRBV9 | TGTGCCAGCAGCGTAGGCCAGGGTAGCGGGCGGGAGACCCAGTACTTC | CASSVGQGSGRETQYF
. | . | TRBJ1-1 | TRBV25-1 | TGTGCCAGCAGGACCCCAGGGGTGAACACTGAAGCTTTCTTT | CASRTPGVNTEAFF
. | . | TRBJ1-5 | TRBV18 | TGTGCCAGCTCACCAGGGCCCGATCAGCCCCAGCATTTT | CASSPGPDQPQHF
. | . | TRBJ2-2 | TRBV7-2 | TGTGCCAGCAGCCCCAGAGCCACCCTAGGAACCGGGGAGCTGTTTTTT | CASSPRATLGTGELFF
few | . | TRBJ2-1 | TRBV4-1 | TGCGCCAGCAGCTTGGACAGAAGTCCCCACAATGAGCAGTTCTTC | CASSLDRSPHNEQFF
few | . | TRBJ2-1 | TRBV6-6 | TGTGCCAGCAGTTCGACAGGGAGGTACAATGAGCAGTTCTTC | CASSSTGRYNEQFF
. | . | TRBJ2-7 | TRBV10-3 | TGTGCCATCAGTGGAGGATTAGGTGTCAGCTCCTACGAGCAGTACTTC | CAISGGLGVSSYEQYF
. | TRBD2 | TRBJ2-7 | TRBV5-5 | TGTGCCAGCAGCTTATTGCGGGAGGGGAACGAGCAGTACTTC | CASSLLREGNEQYF
. | . | TRBJ1-3 | TRBV20-1 | TGCAGTGCTAGTCCAGGACAGTTTGGAAACACCATATATTTT | CSASPGQFGNTIYF
. | TRBD1 | TRBJ1-4 | TRBV6-2/TRBV6-3 | TGTGCCAGCAGTTACCGAGGGAGGGACAGGGAGGAAAAACTGTTTTTT | CASSYRGRDREEKLFF
. | . | TRBJ1-1 | TRBV4-3 | TGCGCCAGCAGCCAAGCAAGAGTAGCATGGCCCACTGAAGCTTTCTTT | CASSQARVAWPTEAFF
few | TRBD2 | TRBJ2-3 | TRBV11-3 | TGTGCCAGCAGCTCGGGGGGACTCCCCACAGATACGCAGTATTTT | CASSSGGLPTDTQYF
. | . | TRBJ1-6 | TRBV19 | TGTGCCAGTAGTATCGTAGAGTATAATTCACCCCTCCACTTT | CASSIVEYNSPLHF
. | . | TRBJ1-5 | TRBV7-2 | TGTGCCAGCAGCGGAGACAGATTTCTAAGCAATCAGCCCCAGCATTTT | CASSGDRFLSNQPQHF
once | . | TRBJ2-1 | TRBV15 | TGTGCCACCAGCAGAGAAAGGGGGACAAGCTCCTACAATGAGCAGTTCTTC | CATSRERGTSSYNEQFF
. | TRBD1 | TRBJ1-1 | TRBV7-2 | TGTGCCAGCAGCCAGGACAGGGGAACCACTGAAGCTTTCTTT | CASSQDRGTTEAFF
. | . | TRBJ1-3 | TRBV19 | TGTGCCAGTAGGCCCCATAAGCGGAAAGCCCCTCCGGGGGGAAACACCATATATTTT | CASRPHKRKAPPGGNTIYF
. | TRBD2 | TRBJ2-3 | TRBV29-1 | TGCAGCGTTGACGGGACTAGCGGGCATAGCGATACGCAGTATTTT | CSVDGTSGHSDTQYF
. | TRBD2 | TRBJ2-1 | TRBV5-4 | TGTGCCAGCAGCTCGAGGACTAGCGGGGGCCCTCGTTCCTACAATGAGCAGTTCTTC | CASSSRTSGGPRSYNEQFF
few | . | TRBJ1-5 | TRBV28 | TGTGCCAGCACCCTGCCTAGTCAGCCCCAGCATTTT | CASTLPSQPQHF
once | . | TRBJ2-1 | TRBV7-8 | TGTGCCATCTCCAGGGGCACCTACAATGAGCAGTTCTTC | CAISRGTYNEQFF
. | TRBD2 | TRBJ2-7 | TRBV6-2/TRBV6-3 | TGTGCCAGCAGTCGAGCGGGAGGGTCCTACGAGCAGTACTTC | CASSRAGGSYEQYF
few | TRBD1 | TRBJ1-4 | TRBV19 | TGTGCCAGCGGACAGGGAGGCGAAAAACTGTTTTTT | CASGQGGEKLFF
once | . | TRBJ1-2 | TRBV6-2/TRBV6-3 | TGTGCCAGCAGTTACTCAAGAGGGTTCGATGGCTACACCTTC | CASSYSRGFDGYTF
. | TRBD2 | TRBJ2-3 | TRBV6-2/TRBV6-3 | TGTGCCAGCAGTTACTCAGTAGCGGGGGACCCCAGGGATACGCAGTATTTT | CASSYSVAGDPRDTQYF
. | TRBD2 | TRBJ2-7 | TRBV5-4 | TGTGCCAGCAGCTCCGGGACTAAAGACTACGAGCAGTACTTC | CASSSGTKDYEQYF
. | TRBD1 | TRBJ1-2 | TRBV18 | TGTGCCAGCTCACCACCTGGTGACAGGGGCTATGGCTACACCTTC | CASSPPGDRGYGYTF
. | TRBD1 | TRBJ2-1 | TRBV27 | TGTGCCAGCAGGACGGGACAGGGTCGTGGTGAGCAGTTCTTC | CASRTGQGRGEQFF
. | . | TRBJ1-5 | TRBV6-5 | TGTGCCAGCAGTTACGGGGCAAATAGCAATCAGCCCCAGCATTTT | CASSYGANSNQPQHF
. | . | TRBJ2-6 | TRBV7-3 | TGTGCCAGCAGCGAGGTCCTCTCTGGGGCCAACGTCCTGACTTTC | CASSEVLSGANVLTF
. | . | TRBJ2-1 | TRBV6-6 | TGTGCCAGCAGTCAACACGGGAGAGAGGGTAATGAGCAGTTCTTC | CASSQHGREGNEQFF